What follows describes a single TCR beta chain. What it binds is unknown. A second PCR of about 6 to 12 cycles used a sample-barcoded 5' primer and a J-beta primer mix. Every cDNA was tagged by a template-switch adaptor with 12 random nucleotides. TCRdb analysed the 5' RACE reads with MiXCR anew, one entry per CDR3 protein. This sample has some 1.4 million distinct CDR3 sequences, with approximately 38% found just once. The data originate from a study of blood T cells in healthy people across ages. General observations from the study: Roughly linear declines in TCR beta diversity per million T cells occurred with age. In long-lived donors, naive CD4+ cell counts and diversity exceeded those of aged donors.

Collection of 7.5 to 10 milliliters of peripheral blood was performed for each donor. Germline loops: CDR1 SGHRS, CDR2 YFSETQ. The length of the CDR3 is 15 residues. The chain recombines TRBV5-1 with TRBJ2-5; 9 bases map to TRBD2. With the DNA end fitting TRBJ2-7 better, the J assignment may be wrong. The clonotype was recovered from a young woman in good health. Sequencing was performed on blood. CDR3 sequence (DNA): TGCGCCAGCAGCGAAACCGGGACTAGCATCTACGAGCAGTACTTC. This sequence encodes CASSETGTSIYEQYF.